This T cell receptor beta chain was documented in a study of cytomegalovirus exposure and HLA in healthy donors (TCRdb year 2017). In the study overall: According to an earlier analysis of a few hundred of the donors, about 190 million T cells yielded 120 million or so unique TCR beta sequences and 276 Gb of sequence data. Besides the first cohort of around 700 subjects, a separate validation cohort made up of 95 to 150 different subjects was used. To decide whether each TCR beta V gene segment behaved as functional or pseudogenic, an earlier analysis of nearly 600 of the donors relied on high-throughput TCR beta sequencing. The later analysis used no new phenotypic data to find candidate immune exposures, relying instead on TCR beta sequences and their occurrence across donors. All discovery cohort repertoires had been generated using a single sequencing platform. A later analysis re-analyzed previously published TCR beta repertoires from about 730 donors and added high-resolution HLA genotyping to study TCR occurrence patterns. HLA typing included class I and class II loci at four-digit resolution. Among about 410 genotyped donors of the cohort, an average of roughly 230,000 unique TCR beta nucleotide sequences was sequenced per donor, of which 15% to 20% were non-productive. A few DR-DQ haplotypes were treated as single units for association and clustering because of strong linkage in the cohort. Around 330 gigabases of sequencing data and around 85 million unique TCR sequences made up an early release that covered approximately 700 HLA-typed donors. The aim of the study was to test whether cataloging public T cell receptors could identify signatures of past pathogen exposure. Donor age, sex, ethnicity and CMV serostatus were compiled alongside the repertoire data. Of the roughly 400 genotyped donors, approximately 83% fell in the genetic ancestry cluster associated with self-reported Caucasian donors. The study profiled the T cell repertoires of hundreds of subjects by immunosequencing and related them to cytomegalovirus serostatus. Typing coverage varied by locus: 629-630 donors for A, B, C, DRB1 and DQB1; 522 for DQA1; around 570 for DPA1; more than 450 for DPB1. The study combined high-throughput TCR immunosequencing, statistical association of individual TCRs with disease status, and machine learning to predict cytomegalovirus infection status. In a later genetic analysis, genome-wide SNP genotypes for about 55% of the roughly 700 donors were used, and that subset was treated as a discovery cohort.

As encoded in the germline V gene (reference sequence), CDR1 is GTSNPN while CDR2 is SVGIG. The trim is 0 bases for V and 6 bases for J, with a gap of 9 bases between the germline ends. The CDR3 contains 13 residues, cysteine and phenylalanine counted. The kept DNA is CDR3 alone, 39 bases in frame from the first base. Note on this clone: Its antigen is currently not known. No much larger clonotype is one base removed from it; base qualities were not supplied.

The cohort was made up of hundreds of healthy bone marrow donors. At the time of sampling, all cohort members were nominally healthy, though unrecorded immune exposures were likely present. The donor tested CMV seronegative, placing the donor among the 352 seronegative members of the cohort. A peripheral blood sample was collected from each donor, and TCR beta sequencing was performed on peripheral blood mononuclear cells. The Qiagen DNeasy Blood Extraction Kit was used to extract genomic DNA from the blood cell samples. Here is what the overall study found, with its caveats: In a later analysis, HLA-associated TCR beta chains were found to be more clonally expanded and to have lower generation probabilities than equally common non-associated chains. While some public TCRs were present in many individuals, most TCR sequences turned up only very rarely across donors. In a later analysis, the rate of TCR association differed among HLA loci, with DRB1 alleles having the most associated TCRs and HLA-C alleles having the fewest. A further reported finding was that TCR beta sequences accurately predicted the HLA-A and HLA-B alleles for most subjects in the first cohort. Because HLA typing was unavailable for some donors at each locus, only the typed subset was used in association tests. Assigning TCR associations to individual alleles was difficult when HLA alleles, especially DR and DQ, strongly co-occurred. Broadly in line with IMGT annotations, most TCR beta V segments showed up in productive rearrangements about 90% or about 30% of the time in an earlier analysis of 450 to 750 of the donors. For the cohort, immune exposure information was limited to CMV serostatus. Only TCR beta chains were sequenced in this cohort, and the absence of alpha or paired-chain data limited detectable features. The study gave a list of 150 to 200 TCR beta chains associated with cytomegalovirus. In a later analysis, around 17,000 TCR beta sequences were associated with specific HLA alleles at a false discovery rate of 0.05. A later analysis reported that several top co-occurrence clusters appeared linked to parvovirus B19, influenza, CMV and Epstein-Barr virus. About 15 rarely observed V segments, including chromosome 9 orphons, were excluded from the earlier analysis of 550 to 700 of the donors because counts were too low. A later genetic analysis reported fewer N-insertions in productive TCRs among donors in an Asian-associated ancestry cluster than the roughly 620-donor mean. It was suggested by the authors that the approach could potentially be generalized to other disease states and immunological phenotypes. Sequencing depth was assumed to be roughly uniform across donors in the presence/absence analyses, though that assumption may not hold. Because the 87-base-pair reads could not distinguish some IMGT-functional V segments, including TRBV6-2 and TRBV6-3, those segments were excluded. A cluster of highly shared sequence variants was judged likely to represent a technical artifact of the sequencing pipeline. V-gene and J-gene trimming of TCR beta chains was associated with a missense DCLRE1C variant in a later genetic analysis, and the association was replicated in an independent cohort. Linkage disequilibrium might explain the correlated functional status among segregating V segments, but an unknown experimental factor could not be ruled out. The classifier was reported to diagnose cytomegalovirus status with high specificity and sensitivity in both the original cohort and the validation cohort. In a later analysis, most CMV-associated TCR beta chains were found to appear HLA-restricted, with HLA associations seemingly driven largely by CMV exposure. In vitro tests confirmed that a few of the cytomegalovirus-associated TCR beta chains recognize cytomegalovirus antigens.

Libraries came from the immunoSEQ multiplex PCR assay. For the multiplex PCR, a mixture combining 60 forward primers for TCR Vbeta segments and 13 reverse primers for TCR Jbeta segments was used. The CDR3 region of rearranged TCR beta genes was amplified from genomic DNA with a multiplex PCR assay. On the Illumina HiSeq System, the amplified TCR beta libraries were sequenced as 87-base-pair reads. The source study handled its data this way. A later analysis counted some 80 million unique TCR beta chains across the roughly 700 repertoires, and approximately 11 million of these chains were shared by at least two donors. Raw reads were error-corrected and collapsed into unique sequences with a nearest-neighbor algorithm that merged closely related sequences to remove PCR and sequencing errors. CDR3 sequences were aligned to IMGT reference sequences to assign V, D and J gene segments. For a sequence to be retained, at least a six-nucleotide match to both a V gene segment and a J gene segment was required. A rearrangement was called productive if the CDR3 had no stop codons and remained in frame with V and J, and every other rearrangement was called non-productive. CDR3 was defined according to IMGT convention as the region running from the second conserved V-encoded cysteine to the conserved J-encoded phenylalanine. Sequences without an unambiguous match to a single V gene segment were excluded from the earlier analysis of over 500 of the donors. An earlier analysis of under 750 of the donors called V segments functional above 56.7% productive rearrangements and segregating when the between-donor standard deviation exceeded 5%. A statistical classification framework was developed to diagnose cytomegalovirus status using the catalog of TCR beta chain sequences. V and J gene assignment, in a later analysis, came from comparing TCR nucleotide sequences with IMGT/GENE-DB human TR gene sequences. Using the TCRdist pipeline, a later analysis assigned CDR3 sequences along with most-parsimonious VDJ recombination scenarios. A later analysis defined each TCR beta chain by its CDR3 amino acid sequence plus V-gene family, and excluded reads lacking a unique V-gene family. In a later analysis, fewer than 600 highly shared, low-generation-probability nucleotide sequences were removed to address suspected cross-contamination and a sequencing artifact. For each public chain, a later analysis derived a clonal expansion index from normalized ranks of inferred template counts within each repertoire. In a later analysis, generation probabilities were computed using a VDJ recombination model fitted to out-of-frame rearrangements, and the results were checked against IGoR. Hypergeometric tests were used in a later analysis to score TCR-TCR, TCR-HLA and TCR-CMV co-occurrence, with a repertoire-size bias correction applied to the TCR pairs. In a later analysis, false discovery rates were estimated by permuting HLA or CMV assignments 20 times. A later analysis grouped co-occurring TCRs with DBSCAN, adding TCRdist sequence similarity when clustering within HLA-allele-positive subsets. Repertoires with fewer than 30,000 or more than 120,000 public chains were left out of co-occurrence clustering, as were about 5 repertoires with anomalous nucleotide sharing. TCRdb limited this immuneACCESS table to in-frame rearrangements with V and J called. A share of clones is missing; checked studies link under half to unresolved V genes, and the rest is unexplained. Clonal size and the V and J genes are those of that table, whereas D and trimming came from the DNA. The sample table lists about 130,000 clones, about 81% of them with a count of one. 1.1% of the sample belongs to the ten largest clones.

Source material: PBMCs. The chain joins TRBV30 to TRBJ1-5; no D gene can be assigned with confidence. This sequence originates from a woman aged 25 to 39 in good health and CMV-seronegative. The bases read TGTGCCTGGAGTGTAACTGGCGGTCAGCCCCAGCATTTT. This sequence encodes CAWSVTGGQPQHF.